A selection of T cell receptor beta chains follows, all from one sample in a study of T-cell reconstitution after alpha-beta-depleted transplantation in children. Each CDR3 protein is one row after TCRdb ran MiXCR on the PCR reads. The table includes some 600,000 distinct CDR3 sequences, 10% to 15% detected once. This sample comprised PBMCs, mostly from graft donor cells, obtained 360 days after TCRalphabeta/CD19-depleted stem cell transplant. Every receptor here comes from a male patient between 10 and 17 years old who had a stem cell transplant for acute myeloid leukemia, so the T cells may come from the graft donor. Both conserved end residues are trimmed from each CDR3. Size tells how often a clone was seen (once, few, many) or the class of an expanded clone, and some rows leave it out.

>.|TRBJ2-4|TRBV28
ASSFLTGGFVGKNIQY
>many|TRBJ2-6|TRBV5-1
ASGQLFSGANVLT
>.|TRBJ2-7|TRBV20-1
SALSAGGSYEQY
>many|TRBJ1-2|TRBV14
ASSLWDSVSGYGYT
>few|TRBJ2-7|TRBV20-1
SATRQGSEQY
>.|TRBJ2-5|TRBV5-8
ASSPRLAGWQETQY
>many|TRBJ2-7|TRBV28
ASSDTGLAGGPGAYEQY
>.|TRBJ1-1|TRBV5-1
ASRKNTEAF
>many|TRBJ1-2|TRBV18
ASSPGANYGYT
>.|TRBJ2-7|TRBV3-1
ASSPGRQGASYEQY
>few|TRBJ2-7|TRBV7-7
ASSFSRDRDSYEQY
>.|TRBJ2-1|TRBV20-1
SARDRADPYNEQF
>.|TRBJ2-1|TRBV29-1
SVATGVQLYNEQF
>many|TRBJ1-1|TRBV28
ASISEAF